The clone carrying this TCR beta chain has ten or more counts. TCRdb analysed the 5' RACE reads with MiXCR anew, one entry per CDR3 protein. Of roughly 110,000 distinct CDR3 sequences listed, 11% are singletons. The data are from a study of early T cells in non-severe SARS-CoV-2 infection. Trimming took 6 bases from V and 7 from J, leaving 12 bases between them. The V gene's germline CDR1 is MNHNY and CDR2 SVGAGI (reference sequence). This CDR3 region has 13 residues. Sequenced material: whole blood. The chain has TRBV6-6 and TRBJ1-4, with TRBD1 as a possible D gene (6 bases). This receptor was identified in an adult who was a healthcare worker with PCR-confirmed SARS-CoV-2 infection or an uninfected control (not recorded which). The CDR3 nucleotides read TGTGCCAGCAGCCAATCAGGGGTTGAAAAACTGTTTTTT. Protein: CASSQSGVEKLFF.